The TCR beta chain under discussion was sequenced for a study of PD-L1 blockade in urothelial cancer. In the study overall: Men with urothelial cancer arising in the bladder made up about 85% of the roughly 30 patients.

Only a few counts were recorded for this clone. Profiled with immunoSEQ multiplex PCR; TCRdb holds only in-frame clones, not every one. The sample includes 1,500 to 2,000 clones, roughly 32% of them seen just once. V was cut by 7 bases and J by 1 base, with 16 bases left in between. The CDR3 covers 15 residues. The germline CDR1 and CDR2 sequences are MNHGY and SAAAGT. The starting material was tumor tissue, obtained before atezolizumab (anti-PD-L1) treatment. The TCR originated in a middle-aged man with urothelial cancer. The chain combines TRBV6-8 with TRBJ1-1; D perhaps matches TRBD1 (6 bases). In DNA, the CDR3 is TGTGCCAGCAAGGGTAGGGGGGGGTCGAACACTGAAGCTTTCTTT. This gives the protein CASKGRGGSNTEAFF.